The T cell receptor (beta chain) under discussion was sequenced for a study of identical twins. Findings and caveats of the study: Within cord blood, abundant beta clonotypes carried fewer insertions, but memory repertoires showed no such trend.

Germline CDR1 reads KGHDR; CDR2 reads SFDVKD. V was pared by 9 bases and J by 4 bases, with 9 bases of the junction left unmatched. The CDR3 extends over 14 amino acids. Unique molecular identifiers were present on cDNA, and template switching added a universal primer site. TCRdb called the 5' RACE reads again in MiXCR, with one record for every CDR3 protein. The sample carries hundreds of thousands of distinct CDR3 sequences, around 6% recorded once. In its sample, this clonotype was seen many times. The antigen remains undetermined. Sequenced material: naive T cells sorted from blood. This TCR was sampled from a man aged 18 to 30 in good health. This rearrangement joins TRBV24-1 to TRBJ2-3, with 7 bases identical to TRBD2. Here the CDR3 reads CATSYGRSSDTQYF. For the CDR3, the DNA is TGTGCCACCTCTTACGGGAGGTCATCAGATACGCAGTATTTT.